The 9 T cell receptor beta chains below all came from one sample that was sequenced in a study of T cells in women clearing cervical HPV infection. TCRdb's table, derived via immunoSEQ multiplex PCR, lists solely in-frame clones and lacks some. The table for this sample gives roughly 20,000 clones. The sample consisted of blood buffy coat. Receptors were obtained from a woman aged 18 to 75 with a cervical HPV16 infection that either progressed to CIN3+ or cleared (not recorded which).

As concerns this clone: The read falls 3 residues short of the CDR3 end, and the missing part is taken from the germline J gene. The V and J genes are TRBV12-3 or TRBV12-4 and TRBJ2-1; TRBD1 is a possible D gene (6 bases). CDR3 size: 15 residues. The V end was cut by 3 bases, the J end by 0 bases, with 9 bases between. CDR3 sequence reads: CASSFARGSYNEQFF. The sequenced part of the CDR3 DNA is TGTGCCAGCAGTTTCGCCAGGGGCTCCTACAATGAG.

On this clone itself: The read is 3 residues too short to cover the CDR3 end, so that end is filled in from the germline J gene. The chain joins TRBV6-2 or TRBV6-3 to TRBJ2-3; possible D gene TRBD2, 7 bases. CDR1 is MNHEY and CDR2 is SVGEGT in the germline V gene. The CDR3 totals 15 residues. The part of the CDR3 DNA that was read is TGTGCCAGCAGTTACTCGAGCGGGGAGGGGGAGGCG. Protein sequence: CASSYSSGEGEA. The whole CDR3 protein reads CASSYSSGEGEAQYF.

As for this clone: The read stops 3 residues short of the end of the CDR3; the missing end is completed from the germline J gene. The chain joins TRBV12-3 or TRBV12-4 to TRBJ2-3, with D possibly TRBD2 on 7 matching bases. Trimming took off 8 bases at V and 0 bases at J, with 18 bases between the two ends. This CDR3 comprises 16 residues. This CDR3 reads CASSTEGGLSTDTQYF. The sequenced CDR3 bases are TGTGCCAGCTCGACTGAGGGGGGGTTAAGCACAGATACG.

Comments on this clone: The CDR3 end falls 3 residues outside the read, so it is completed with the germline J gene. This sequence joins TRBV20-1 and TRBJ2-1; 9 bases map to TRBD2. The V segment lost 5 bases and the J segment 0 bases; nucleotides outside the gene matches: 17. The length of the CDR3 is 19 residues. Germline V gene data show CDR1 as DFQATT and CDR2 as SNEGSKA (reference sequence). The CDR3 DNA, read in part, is TGCAGTGCTGGGAGATTCGTAGCGGGGGACGTTCTCTCCTACAATGAG. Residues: CSAGRFVAGDVLSYNE. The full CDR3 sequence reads CSAGRFVAGDVLSYNEQFF.

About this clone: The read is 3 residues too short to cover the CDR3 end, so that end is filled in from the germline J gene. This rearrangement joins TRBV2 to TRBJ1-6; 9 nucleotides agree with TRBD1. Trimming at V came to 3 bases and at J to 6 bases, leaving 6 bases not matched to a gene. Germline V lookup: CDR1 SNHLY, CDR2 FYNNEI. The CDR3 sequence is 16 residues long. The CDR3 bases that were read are TGTGCCAGCAGTGACAGGGGACAGGGCCTTAATTCACCC. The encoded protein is CASSDRGQGLNSP. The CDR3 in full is CASSDRGQGLNSPLHF.

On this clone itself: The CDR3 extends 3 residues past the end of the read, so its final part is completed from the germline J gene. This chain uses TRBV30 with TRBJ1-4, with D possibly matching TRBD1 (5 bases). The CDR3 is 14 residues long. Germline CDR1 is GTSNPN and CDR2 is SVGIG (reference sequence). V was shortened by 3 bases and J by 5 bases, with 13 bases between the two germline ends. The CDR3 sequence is CAWRMGGKNEKLFF. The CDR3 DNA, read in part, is TGTGCCTGGAGGATGGGGGGGAAGAATGAAAAA.

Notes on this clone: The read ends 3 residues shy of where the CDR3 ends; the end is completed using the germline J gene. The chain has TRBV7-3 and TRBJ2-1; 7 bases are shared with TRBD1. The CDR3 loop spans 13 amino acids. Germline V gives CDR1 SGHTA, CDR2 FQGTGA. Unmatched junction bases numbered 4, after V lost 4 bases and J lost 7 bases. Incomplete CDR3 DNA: TGTGCCAGCAGCTACCAACAGGGGAATGAG. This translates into CASSYQQGNE. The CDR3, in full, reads CASSYQQGNEQFF. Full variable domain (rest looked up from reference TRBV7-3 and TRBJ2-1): GAGVSQTPSNKVTEKGKYVELRCDPISGHTALYWYRQSLGQGPEFLIYFQGTGAADDSGLPNDRFFAVRPEGSVSTLKIQRTERGDSAVYLCASSYQQGNEQFFGPGTRLTVL.

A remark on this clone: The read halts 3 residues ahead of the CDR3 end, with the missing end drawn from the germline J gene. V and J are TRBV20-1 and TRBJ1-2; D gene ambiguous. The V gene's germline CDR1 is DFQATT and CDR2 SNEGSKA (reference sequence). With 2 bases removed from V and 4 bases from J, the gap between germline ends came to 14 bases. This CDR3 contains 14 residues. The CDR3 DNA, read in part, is TGCAGTGCTAGAATCCAGTCCGGGTTCTATGGC. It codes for CSARIQSGFYG. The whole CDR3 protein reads CSARIQSGFYGYTF.

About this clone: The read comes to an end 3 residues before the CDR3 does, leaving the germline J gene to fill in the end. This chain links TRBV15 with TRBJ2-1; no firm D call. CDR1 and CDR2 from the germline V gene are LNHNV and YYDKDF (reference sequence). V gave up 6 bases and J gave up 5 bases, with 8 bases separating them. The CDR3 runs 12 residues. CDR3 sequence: CATRRMDNEQFF. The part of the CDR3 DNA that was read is TGTGCCACCAGGCGCATGGACAATGAG.